This TCR beta chain was recovered during a study of a mutant IDH1 vaccine in newly diagnosed glioma. Across the whole study: Patients were given eight vaccinations, scheduled in weeks 1, 3, 5, 7, 11, 15, 19 and 23. Previous treatment comprised radiotherapy, temozolomide, or both, mostly both.

Time point specified: week 23, last vaccination. Vaccination used 300 ug of mutant IDH1 20-mer peptide per dose, with topical imiquimod. General study findings and limits: Patients showed vaccine-induced immune responses at a rate of approximately 92%.

The CDR3 is 14 amino acids. Germline V lookup: CDR1 MNHEY, CDR2 SMNVEV (reference sequence). Trimming took off 0 bases at V and 1 base at J, with 4 bases between the two ends. Method: immunoSEQ multiplex PCR; TCRdb's copy keeps in-frame clones and lacks some. The sample has approximately 82,000 clones, 75% to 90% seen once; the top ten hold 0.6% to 0.95%. This clone has just a few counts. Its antigen remains unidentified. This receptor was identified in a woman in her forties or fifties with glioma. This specimen was PBMCs, taken from a glioma patient whose treatment included an IDH1 peptide vaccine. This chain links TRBV27 with TRBJ1-5; D gene unclear. As DNA, the CDR3 is TGTGCCAGCAGTTTATCGAACAGCAATCAGCCCCAGCATTTT. This gives the protein CASSLSNSNQPQHF.